Listed below are T cell receptor beta chains from one sample, sequenced in a study of cytomegalovirus exposure and HLA in healthy donors. The assay was immunoSEQ multiplex PCR, and TCRdb's table has in-frame clones only and misses some. This table has 200,000 to 250,000 clones, 75% to 90% appearing once. Sequencing was done on a sample of PBMCs. The receptors stem from a boy between 2 and 10 years old in good health and CMV-seronegative. CDR3s include the opening cysteine and the closing phenylalanine or tryptophan. Each record gives: CDR3 protein, CDR3 DNA, clone size, J gene, D gene, V gene. A D gene is named only where the DNA matches it firmly. Some rows mark clone size as missing; the rest say once, few, many or name a class of expanded clone.

CASSLSLAGDEQYF	TGTGCCAGCAGCTTGAGCCTAGCGGGAGACGAGCAGTACTTC	.	TRBJ2-7	TRBD2	TRBV7-8
CASSWAGGGYEQFF	TGTGCCAGCAGCTGGGCGGGAGGGGGCTATGAGCAGTTCTTC	.	TRBJ2-1	TRBD2	TRBV11-2
CASSPLELGNTIYF	TGTGCCAGCAGCCCCCTAGAGCTAGGAAACACCATATATTTT	.	TRBJ1-3	.	TRBV7-8
CSLAGSADTQYF	TGCAGTTTAGCGGGTAGTGCAGATACGCAGTATTTT	.	TRBJ2-3	TRBD2	TRBV29-1
CASSQGLAGSYEQYF	TGCGCCAGCAGCCAAGGACTAGCGGGGAGCTACGAGCAGTACTTC	.	TRBJ2-7	TRBD2	TRBV4-1
CASSQYSGLRYNEQFF	TGTGCCAGCAGCCAATATTCGGGACTAAGGTACAATGAGCAGTTCTTC	.	TRBJ2-1	TRBD2	TRBV14
CASSPGRGNEKLFF	TGCGCCAGCAGCCCAGGGAGGGGTAATGAAAAACTGTTTTTT	.	TRBJ1-4	.	TRBV5-1
CASSDRGANEKLFF	TGTGCCAGCAGTGACAGGGGGGCTAATGAAAAACTGTTTTTT	few	TRBJ1-4	TRBD1	TRBV6-6
CASSVIDQDYEQYF	TGTGCCAGCAGCGTCATAGATCAGGACTACGAGCAGTACTTC	.	TRBJ2-7	.	TRBV9
CASSLGLAVSYNEQFF	TGTGCCAGCAGCTTGGGACTAGCGGTTTCCTACAATGAGCAGTTCTTC	.	TRBJ2-1	TRBD2	TRBV5-4
CASSGGTGVNTEAFF	TGTGCCAGCAGCGGCGGGACAGGGGTGAACACTGAAGCTTTCTTT	.	TRBJ1-1	TRBD1	TRBV9
CASSPGPGANYGYTF	TGTGCCAGCAGCCCGGGGCCAGGGGCAAACTATGGCTACACCTTC	.	TRBJ1-2	.	TRBV5-6
CASSQERSSAYEQYF	TGCGCCAGCAGCCAAGAGAGGTCTAGCGCCTACGAGCAGTACTTC	.	TRBJ2-7	.	TRBV4-1
CASVTVRDRGPEGGYTF	TGTGCCAGCGTGACGGTCCGGGACAGGGGTCCCGAAGGAGGCTACACTTTC	once	TRBJ1-2	TRBD1	TRBV11-2
CASSIGSGRSNQPQHF	TGTGCCAGTAGTATAGGGAGCGGCCGTAGCAATCAGCCCCAGCATTTT	.	TRBJ1-5	.	TRBV19
CASSSRDRPNYGYTF	TGTGCCAGCAGCTCCCGGGACAGGCCCAACTATGGCTACACCTTC	.	TRBJ1-2	TRBD1	TRBV13
CATSRGGQGSNQPQHF	TGTGCCACCAGCAGGGGGGGACAGGGGAGCAATCAGCCCCAGCATTTT	.	TRBJ1-5	TRBD1	TRBV15
CASSQDSGGGELFF	TGCGCCAGCAGCCAAGATTCAGGGGGCGGGGAGCTGTTTTTT	.	TRBJ2-2	TRBD1	TRBV4-1
CASSPPRIGTGNNMGYTF	TGTGCCAGCTCACCACCGAGGATTGGGACAGGAAATAACATGGGCTACACCTTC	.	TRBJ1-2	TRBD1	TRBV18
CAWETGSKVPSTEAFF	TGTGCCTGGGAGACAGGGAGTAAAGTACCGAGCACTGAAGCTTTCTTT	.	TRBJ1-1	TRBD1	TRBV30
CASRGDLDYEQYF	TGTGCCAGCAGGGGGGACTTAGATTACGAGCAGTACTTC	.	TRBJ2-7	.	TRBV27
CASSEKVMGGNSPLHF	TGTGCCAGCAGTGAAAAAGTGATGGGAGGGAATTCACCCCTCCACTTT	.	TRBJ1-6	.	TRBV6-1
CASSTRSSSYEQYF	TGTGCCAGTAGTACGCGGTCCAGCTCCTACGAGCAGTACTTC	.	TRBJ2-7	.	TRBV19
CASSLEGAVSYEQYF	TGTGCCAGCAGCTTGGAGGGGGCTGTGTCCTACGAGCAGTACTTC	.	TRBJ2-7	TRBD1	TRBV5-5
CASSEDVRPYQETQYF	TGTGCCAGCAGTGAAGATGTGAGGCCCTACCAAGAGACCCAGTACTTC	.	TRBJ2-5	.	TRBV6-1
CAISEAGLPTYEAFF	TGTGCCATCAGTGAGGCAGGCCTCCCGACCTATGAAGCTTTCTTT	.	TRBJ1-1	.	TRBV10-3
CSVELGGTSTDTQYF	TGCAGCGTTGAACTGGGCGGGACTAGCACAGATACGCAGTATTTT	.	TRBJ2-3	.	TRBV29-1
CASSPPGDRRHYGYTF	TGTGCCAGCTCACCACCAGGGGACAGGAGACACTATGGCTACACCTTC	.	TRBJ1-2	TRBD1	TRBV18
CASSSGTPYEQYF	TGTGCCAGCAGCTCAGGGACTCCCTACGAGCAGTACTTC	.	TRBJ2-7	.	TRBV11-2